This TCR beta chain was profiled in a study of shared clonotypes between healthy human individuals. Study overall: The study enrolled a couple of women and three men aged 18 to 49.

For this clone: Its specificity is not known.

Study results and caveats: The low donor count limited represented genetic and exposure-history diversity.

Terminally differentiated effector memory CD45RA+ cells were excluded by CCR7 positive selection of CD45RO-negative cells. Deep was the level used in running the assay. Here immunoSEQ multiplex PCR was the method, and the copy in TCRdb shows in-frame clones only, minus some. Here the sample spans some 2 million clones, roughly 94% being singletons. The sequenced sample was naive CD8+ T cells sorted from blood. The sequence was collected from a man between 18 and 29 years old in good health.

CDR3 protein: CSAAGVSLGNTIYF. In DNA form, the CDR3 reads TGCAGCGCCGCAGGGGTTTCTCTTGGAAACACCATATATTTT. This chain connects TRBV29-1 to TRBJ1-3, with D possibly being TRBD1 (6 bases). Germline CDR1 is SQVTM and CDR2 is ANQGSEA. This CDR3 has 14 amino acids. Trimming shortened V by 7 bases and J by 3 bases, and 16 bases separated the two germline ends.